The subject of this entry is one T cell receptor beta chain. The antigen remains undetermined. Data came from immunoSEQ multiplex PCR; TCRdb stores just in-frame clones and leaves some out. The sample carries a few hundred thousand clones, approximately 97% recorded once. The sample comes from a study of shared clonotypes between healthy human individuals. Study results and limitations: The study generally estimated greater richness for naive than memory subsets.

The sequencing input was naive CD4+ T cells sorted from blood. Subset meaning: CD45RA+ positively selected. The sequence was collected from a woman aged 30 to 39 in good health.

CDR3 amino acids: CASSWGGRTFPSYEQYF. The CDR3 nucleotides are TGTGCCAGCAGCTGGGGGGGCAGAACCTTTCCTTCCTACGAGCAGTACTTC. The genes are TRBV5-6 and TRBJ2-7, with TRBD2 as a possible D gene (7 bases). The CDR3 consists of 17 residues. The germline V gene encodes CDR1 SGHDT and CDR2 YYEEEE. V lost 3 bases and J 1 base, leaving 20 bases between the germline ends. The full variable domain, with the rest looked up from reference TRBV5-6 and TRBJ2-7, is DAGVTQSPTHLIKTRGQQVTLRCSPKSGHDTVSWYQQALGQGPQFIFQYYEEEERQRGNFPDRFSGHQFPNYSSELNVNALLLGDSALYLCASSWGGRTFPSYEQYFGPGTRLTVT.